A single TCR beta chain is shown here with its context. The antigen remains unidentified. The data are from a study of cytomegalovirus exposure and HLA in healthy donors. As for the study in general: Out of 150 million to 200 million T cells, an earlier analysis found 117 million unique TCR beta sequences in total.

Study observations and caveats: A further, later analysis showed that HLA-associated TCR beta chains (compared with equally common others) were more clonally expanded. Highly shared sequence variants in one cluster were likely a sequencing artifact.

The CDR3 loop spans 16 amino acids. Germline V gives CDR1 SGHAT, CDR2 FQNNGV. The trim removed 5 bases at V and 1 base at J, leaving 6 bases unmatched. Vbeta (60) and Jbeta (13) primers were used in the PCR. Libraries were prepared by immunoSEQ multiplex PCR; TCRdb keeps only in-frame clonotypes and omits some of them. Among approximately 140,000 clones listed, around 73% were seen once. Sequenced input: PBMCs. The receptor's source is a human donor in good health. The V call is TRBV11-2, the J call TRBJ2-2, with 8 nucleotides matching TRBD1. The CDR3 nucleotides are TGTGCCAGCAGCCCGTATGGACAGGGGAACACCGGGGAGCTGTTTTTT. This encodes CASSPYGQGNTGELFF.